One sample yielded the 18 T cell receptor beta chains listed below, sequenced in a study of early T cells in non-severe SARS-CoV-2 infection (dated by TCRdb to the early 2020s). Receptor amplification or capture employed 5' RACE. The sequencer was a NextSeq 500. TCRdb reran the public reads through fastp at Q25 and MiXCR, keeping productive beta chains. Identical CDR3 proteins give one entry, which carries the most common genes and DNA. This sample holds tens of thousands of distinct CDR3 sequences; 10% to 15% were observed only once. Clones ranked in the top ten supply around 6.3% of the sample. Sequenced input: whole blood. The receptors were sampled from an adult who was a healthcare worker with PCR-confirmed SARS-CoV-2 infection or an uninfected control (not recorded which).

This clonotype was counted only a few times. The chain uses TRBV5-1 and TRBJ2-1, with TRBD2 matching over 12 bases. This CDR3 is built from 15 residues. The germline CDR1 and CDR2 sequences are SGHRS and YFSETQ. With 0 bases clipped from V and 10 bases from J, the junction kept 5 bases outside the gene matches. The CDR3 loop is CASSLGLAGVREQFF. The CDR3 DNA sequence: TGCGCCAGCAGCTTGGGACTAGCGGGAGTAAGGGAGCAGTTCTTC.

The table lists this clonotype with many counts. This chain connects TRBV5-1 to TRBJ1-3; D remains ambiguous. V gave up 3 bases and J gave up 0 bases, with 7 bases separating them. Germline V gene data show CDR1 as SGHRS and CDR2 as YFSETQ. The CDR3 length is 14 residues. CDR3 amino acids: CASSSDSSGNTIYF. CDR3 nucleotides: TGCGCCAGCAGCTCGGATAGCTCTGGAAACACCATATATTTT.

In its sample, this clonotype was seen many times. One junction end does not reproduce the germline sequence, and a read error may be involved. This sequence joins TRBV12-3 or TRBV12-4 and TRBJ2-1; 9 bases agree with TRBD2. CDR3 length equals 16 residues. The CDR3 protein is CSSSMLAGEVDNEQFF. CDR3 nucleotides: TGTTCCAGCAGTATGTTAGCGGGGGAGGTTGACAATGAGCAGTTCTTC.

The V gene is TRBV12-3 or TRBV12-4, the J gene TRBJ2-2, with D possibly matching TRBD2 (5 bases). This CDR3 contains 14 residues. Trimming removed 5 bases at V and 7 bases at J, with 14 bases between. The CDR3 region has the DNA TGTGCCAGCAGTGAAGAAGGGAGAGTCGGGGAGCTGTTTTTT. As protein: CASSEEGRVGELFF.

In its sample, this clonotype was seen many times. This chain connects TRBV5-1 to TRBJ2-2; D call uncertain. CDR1 is SGHRS and CDR2 is YFSETQ in the germline V gene. V was pared by 0 bases and J by 1 base, with 4 bases between. This CDR3 is built from 14 residues. CDR3 in DNA: TGCGCCAGCAGCTTGGGGAAGAACACCGGGGAGCTGTTTTTT. Translated, it gives CASSLGKNTGELFF.

This clonotype was observed many times. The CDR3 here is CASSPPPSSYGYTF. CDR3 in DNA: TGTGCCAGCTCACCACCGCCCAGTTCCTATGGCTACACCTTC. The V call is TRBV18, the J call TRBJ1-2; no clear D gene. Germline assignment: CDR1 KGHSH and CDR2 LQKENI. V lost 0 bases, J lost 4 bases, and 9 bases lay in between. This CDR3 is 14 amino acids long.

This clonotype came up a few times. The chain recombines TRBV7-9 with TRBJ1-6; D ambiguous. Trimming pared 3 bases from V and 7 bases from J, leaving 10 bases between. Germline CDR1 reads SEHNR; CDR2 reads FQNEAQ (reference sequence). CDR3 length: 14 residues. CDR3 in amino acids: CASSFQQFNSPLHF. The CDR3 DNA follows: TGTGCCAGCAGCTTCCAACAATTCAATTCACCCCTCCACTTT. Using reference TRBV7-9 and TRBJ1-6 for the parts outside the CDR3, the full variable domain is DTGVSQNPRHKITKRGQNVTFRCDPISEHNRLYWYRQTLGQGPEFLTYFQNEAQLEKSRLLSDRFSAERPKGSFSTLEIQRTEQGDSAMYLCASSFQQFNSPLHFGNGTRLTVT.

The V and J genes are TRBV3-1 and TRBJ2-7; D might be TRBD2 (6 bases). CDR3 size: 14 residues. Between the trimmed V and J ends, which lost 2 bases and 4 bases, there was a span of 12 bases. Germline-derived CDR1 and CDR2 are LGHDT and YNNKEL (reference sequence). The chain's CDR3 is CASSQRGLAYEQYF. CDR3 nucleotides: TGTGCCAGCAGCCAAAGGGGTCTAGCGTACGAGCAGTACTTC.

The DNA of the CDR3 is TGCGCCAGCAGCCAAGTCGGCATCTATGGCTACACCTTC. This translates into CASSQVGIYGYTF. This chain links TRBV4-3 with TRBJ1-2; D call uncertain. This CDR3 contains 13 residues. Germline CDR1 is LGHNA and CDR2 is YSLEER. V was shortened by 1 base and J by 4 bases, with 7 bases between the two germline ends.

This clonotype was counted many times. The rearrangement uses TRBV7-9 and TRBJ2-7; D not certain. This CDR3 spans 14 amino acids. Germline V gives CDR1 SEHNR, CDR2 FQNEAQ (reference sequence). V lost 4 bases, J lost 0 bases, and 10 bases lay in between. CDR3 in amino acids: CASSSSRHSYEQYF. As DNA, the CDR3 is TGTGCCAGCAGCTCATCTAGACACTCCTACGAGCAGTACTTC.

V is TRBV28 and J is TRBJ2-7; D is perhaps TRBD1 (5 bases). The CDR3 totals 15 residues. Germline lookup yields CDR1 MDHEN and CDR2 SYDVKM. V lost 5 bases and J lost 7, with 21 bases in between. The CDR3 is CASSPLGVTVGEQYF. The CDR3 nucleotides read TGTGCCAGCAGTCCCCTAGGGGTAACGGTCGGGGAGCAGTACTTC.

This clonotype turned up a few times. The rearrangement uses TRBV20-1 and TRBJ2-3; 9 bases map to TRBD2. V shed 5 bases and J 4 bases; nucleotides not matched to a gene: 10. Germline V gene sequence: CDR1 DFQATT, CDR2 SNEGSKA (reference sequence). The CDR3 loop spans 15 amino acids. This chain's CDR3 is CSAVRTSERADTQYF. The CDR3 bases are TGCAGTGCTGTAAGGACTAGCGAGAGGGCAGATACGCAGTATTTT.

This clonotype has at least ten counts. The chain has TRBV28 and TRBJ2-2; D may correspond to TRBD1 or TRBD2 (5 bases each). The ends were cut back, 2 bases at V and 6 bases at J, with 13 bases in the middle. Germline V gene sequence: CDR1 MDHEN, CDR2 SYDVKM. The CDR3 spans 15 residues. CDR3 sequence reads: CASSLGGAEAGELFF. CDR3 nucleotides: TGTGCCAGCAGTTTAGGGGGAGCGGAAGCCGGGGAGCTGTTTTTT.

Details on this clonotype: A junction boundary mismatches the germline segment, possibly from a read error. V and J are TRBV11-2 and TRBJ1-5; D unclear. Germline V gene lookup returns CDR1 SGHAT and CDR2 FQNNGV. CDR3 length: 12 amino acids. CDR3: CASSSSTQPQHF. The CDR3 region has the DNA TGTGCCAGCAGCTCTAGCACTCAGCCCCAGCATTTT.

This clonotype was observed at least ten times. The CDR3 bases are TGTGCCACCAGTGACCCGGGACTAGCGGGGGTAGATGAGCAGTTCTTC. Its translation: CATSDPGLAGVDEQFF. J is TRBJ2-1 and V is TRBV24-1; TRBD2 matches at 14 bases. CDR3 length equals 16 residues. Germline V gene data show CDR1 as KGHDR and CDR2 as SFDVKD. V lost 4 bases to trimming and J lost 8 bases; unmatched junction nucleotides: 6.

This clonotype has a count of ten or more. The CDR3 region is CASSRTGSSTDTQYF. CDR3 bases: TGTGCCAGCAGCCGAACAGGGTCGTCCACAGATACGCAGTATTTT. The chain joins TRBV7-9 to TRBJ2-3; a possible D gene is TRBD1 (6 bases). Trimming removed 5 bases at V and 2 bases at J, with 14 bases between. The CDR3 contains 15 residues. Germline V CDR1 and CDR2: SEHNR, FQNEAQ (reference sequence).

At least ten counts were recorded for this clonotype. The chain employs TRBV12-3 or TRBV12-4 and TRBJ2-1; D perhaps matches TRBD1 (5 bases). The V end was cut by 5 bases, the J end by 0 bases, with 14 bases between. The CDR3 length is 16 residues. The CDR3 here is CASSRAGISSYNEQFF. In DNA, the CDR3 is TGTGCCAGCAGTAGAGCAGGGATAAGCTCCTACAATGAGCAGTTCTTC.

In its sample, this clonotype was seen a few times. The V and J genes are TRBV19 and TRBJ2-1, with D tentatively TRBD2 (6 bases). The CDR3 has 13 residues. Germline loops: CDR1 LNHDA, CDR2 SQIVND (reference sequence). V was clipped by 3 bases and J by 6 bases, with 9 bases between them. The CDR3 nucleotides are TGTGCCAGTAGTATCCGGGACTCCAATGAGCAGTTCTTC. It translates to CASSIRDSNEQFF.